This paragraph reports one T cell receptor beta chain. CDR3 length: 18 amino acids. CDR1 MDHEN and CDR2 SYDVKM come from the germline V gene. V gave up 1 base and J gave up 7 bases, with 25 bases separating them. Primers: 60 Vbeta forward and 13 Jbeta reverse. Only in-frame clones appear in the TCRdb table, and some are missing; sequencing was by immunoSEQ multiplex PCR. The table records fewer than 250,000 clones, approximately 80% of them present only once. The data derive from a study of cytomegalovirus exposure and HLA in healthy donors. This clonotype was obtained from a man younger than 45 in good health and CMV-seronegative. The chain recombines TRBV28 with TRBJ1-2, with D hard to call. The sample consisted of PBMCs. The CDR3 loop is CASSLSSPWVDSTGGYTF. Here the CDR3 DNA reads TGTGCCAGCAGTTTATCCTCACCCTGGGTTGATTCGACGGGTGGCTACACCTTC.